Listed below are T cell receptor beta chains from one sample, sequenced in a study of cytomegalovirus exposure and HLA in healthy donors. This table comes from immunoSEQ multiplex PCR, and its TCRdb copy is limited to in-frame clones, with some not included. The sample lists about 110,000 clones; around three quarters were seen once. Sequencing was performed on PBMCs. The source of these receptors is a woman between 18 and 30 years old in good health and CMV-seropositive. Both conserved end residues are part of each CDR3. The D gene is left open where the match is weak. Clone size is given for some rows only: seen once, a few or many times, or a class if the clone is expanded.

-,TRBV2,TRBD1,TRBJ1-5,CASSLKTGGQPQHF,TGTGCCAGCAGTTTGAAAACAGGGGGACAGCCCCAGCATTTT
few,TRBV5-5,-,TRBJ1-5,CASSFLGTGNQPQHF,TGTGCCAGCAGCTTTTTGGGCACCGGCAATCAGCCCCAGCATTTT
-,TRBV19,TRBD2,TRBJ2-3,CASSIRTSGTDTQYF,TGTGCCAGTAGTATCAGGACTAGCGGAACAGATACGCAGTATTTT
few,TRBV6-6,-,TRBJ2-1,CASSYAPSDNYNEQFF,TGTGCCAGCAGTTACGCTCCTAGCGACAACTACAATGAGCAGTTCTTC
-,TRBV11-2,TRBD2,TRBJ2-5,CASSLGPAGGPETQYF,TGTGCCAGCAGCTTAGGACCAGCGGGAGGGCCCGAGACCCAGTACTTC
-,TRBV13,-,TRBJ1-4,CASSPREGDEKLFF,TGTGCCAGCAGCCCCCGAGAGGGGGATGAAAAACTGTTTTTT
-,TRBV5-4,TRBD2,TRBJ2-1,CASSLAGGPHNEQFF,TGTGCCAGCAGCTTGGCGGGAGGGCCTCACAATGAGCAGTTCTTC
-,TRBV27,TRBD1,TRBJ1-2,CASSSDRVVVSGYTF,TGTGCCAGCAGTTCGGACAGGGTGGTTGTAAGTGGCTACACCTTC
-,TRBV4-1,-,TRBJ1-1,CASSQDPGSPGTEAFF,TGCGCCAGCAGCCAAGACCCGGGATCCCCGGGCACTGAAGCTTTCTTT
-,TRBV6-5,TRBD1,TRBJ1-4,CASSYGQGEREKLFF,TGTGCCAGCAGTTACGGACAGGGAGAGCGAGAAAAACTGTTTTTT
few,TRBV19,TRBD2,TRBJ2-2,CASSIAGRASGELFF,TGTGCCAGTAGTATAGCCGGGAGGGCCTCCGGGGAGCTGTTTTTT
few,TRBV7-9,-,TRBJ1-1,CASSLLSGLNTEAFF,TGTGCCAGCAGCTTATTATCAGGCCTGAACACTGAAGCTTTCTTT
few,TRBV6-5,-,TRBJ2-1,CASSYGHRQDEQFF,TGTGCCAGCAGTTACGGCCACCGGCAGGATGAGCAGTTCTTC
-,TRBV27,-,TRBJ2-7,CASSLSKGIGYYEQYF,TGTGCCAGCAGTTTATCGAAGGGGATCGGTTACTACGAGCAGTACTTC
-,TRBV25-1,-,TRBJ1-1,CASSPSTESNTEAFF,TGTGCCAGCAGTCCCTCGACAGAATCGAACACTGAAGCTTTCTTT
-,TRBV4-1,TRBD1,TRBJ1-1,CASSQERTGGSPEAFF,TGCGCCAGCAGCCAAGAACGGACAGGGGGTTCTCCTGAAGCTTTCTTT
-,TRBV7-6,TRBD2,TRBJ2-3,CASSWWASGFTDTQYF,TGTGCCAGCAGCTGGTGGGCTAGCGGGTTCACAGATACGCAGTATTTT
-,TRBV7-9,-,TRBJ1-3,CSSSQYWGLDSGNTIYF,TGTTCCAGCAGCCAATATTGGGGACTGGACTCTGGAAACACCATATATTTT
-,TRBV13,-,TRBJ2-1,CASSLEDSGNEQFF,TGTGCCAGCAGCTTAGAGGACTCGGGCAATGAGCAGTTCTTC
many,TRBV19,-,TRBJ2-7,CASSMPSYEQYF,TGTGCCAGTAGTATGCCCAGCTACGAGCAGTACTTC
-,TRBV6-1,TRBD1,TRBJ2-5,CASRDRVRETQYF,TGTGCCAGCAGGGACAGGGTAAGGGAGACCCAGTACTTC
-,TRBV5-6,-,TRBJ2-1,CASSVRGEQFF,TGTGCCAGCAGCGTGAGAGGTGAGCAGTTCTTC
-,TRBV7-9,-,TRBJ2-3,CASSRDFRSIGTDTQYF,TGTGCCAGCAGCCGTGACTTCAGAAGCATTGGCACAGATACGCAGTATTTT
-,TRBV2,-,TRBJ1-2,CASILDRSNYGYTF,-
-,TRBV11-2,-,TRBJ1-3,CASSLASAGSGNTIYF,TGTGCCAGCAGTCTCGCATCGGCGGGATCTGGAAACACCATATATTTT
once,TRBV7-3,-,TRBJ2-2,CASSSHGGGELFF,TGTGCCAGCAGCTCCCACGGTGGCGGGGAGCTGTTTTTT
few,TRBV7-9,TRBD1,TRBJ2-7,CASSLAGTVAQYF,TGTGCCAGCAGCTTAGCGGGGACAGTGGCGCAGTACTTC
-,TRBV4-2,-,TRBJ1-2,CASSQEGTQNYGYTF,TGTGCCAGCAGCCAAGAAGGGACACAAAACTATGGCTACACCTTC
few,TRBV5-4,TRBD1,TRBJ1-1,CASSLSGQDTEAFF,TGTGCCAGCAGCCTCTCGGGACAGGACACTGAAGCTTTCTTT
-,TRBV20-1,-,TRBJ2-4,CSAPTGTSQYF,TGCAGTGCTCCCACCGGGACAAGTCAGTACTTC
-,TRBV5-1,-,TRBJ2-7,CASSLQENEQYF,TGCGCCAGCAGCTTACAGGAAAACGAGCAGTACTTC
-,TRBV7-2,TRBD2,TRBJ2-1,CASRLAGGPRNEQFF,TGTGCCAGCAGGCTAGCGGGAGGGCCAAGGAATGAGCAGTTCTTC
-,TRBV6-6,TRBD1,TRBJ2-2,CASSHRQGITGELFF,TGTGCCAGCAGTCACCGACAGGGAATCACCGGGGAGCTGTTTTTT
-,TRBV5-1,-,TRBJ2-5,CASSLGDSLQETQYF,TGCGCCAGCAGCTTGGGTGACAGCCTCCAAGAGACCCAGTACTTC
few,TRBV11-2,-,TRBJ2-7,CASSMGPRSYEQYF,TGTGCCAGCAGCATGGGCCCGCGCTCCTACGAGCAGTACTTC
once,TRBV21-1,-,TRBJ1-2,CASSKGGQPGSYGYTF,TGTGCCAGCAGCAAAGGGGGGCAGCCGGGGAGCTATGGCTACACCTTC
once,TRBV4-1,-,TRBJ2-7,CASSQDRGASGEQYF,TGCGCCAGCAGCCAAGACCGGGGGGCGTCTGGCGAGCAGTACTTC
-,TRBV5-1,TRBD2,TRBJ2-3,CASSVGVTSGSDTQYF,TGCGCCAGCAGCGTGGGGGTGACTAGCGGGAGTGATACGCAGTATTTT
-,TRBV5-3,TRBD1,TRBJ1-5,CARSSSDRASNQPQHF,TGTGCCAGAAGCTCCTCGGACAGGGCTAGCAATCAGCCCCAGCATTTT
-,TRBV5-4,TRBD1,TRBJ2-7,CASSLGQGAMYEQYF,TGTGCCAGCAGCTTGGGGCAGGGGGCAATGTACGAGCAGTACTTC
-,TRBV7-8,TRBD1,TRBJ1-5,CASSQDRGRYSNQPQHF,TGTGCCAGCAGCCAAGACAGGGGACGTTATAGCAATCAGCCCCAGCATTTT
-,TRBV5-1,TRBD2,TRBJ2-3,CASRQGTSGPSDTQYF,TGCGCCAGCAGACAAGGGACTAGCGGACCTTCAGATACGCAGTATTTT
-,TRBV2,TRBD1,TRBJ1-4,CASRTRLDRGNEKLFF,TGTGCCAGCAGGACCCGCCTCGACAGGGGGAATGAAAAACTGTTTTTT